The 8 T cell receptor beta chains below all came from one sample that was sequenced in a study of cytomegalovirus exposure and HLA in healthy donors. TCRdb's copy holds only in-frame clones and misses some; the assay was immunoSEQ multiplex PCR. The sample lists 160,000 or so clones, around 89% occurring once. Sequenced input: PBMCs. The source is a man aged 18 to 30 in good health and CMV-seronegative.

The chain couples TRBV6-5 to TRBJ1-4, with D tentatively TRBD1 (6 bases). The CDR3 length is 15 residues. V gave up 4 bases and J gave up 6 bases, with 15 bases separating them. Looked up from germline, CDR1 is MNHEY and CDR2 is SVGAGI. The CDR3 DNA sequence: TGTGCCAGCAGTTGGAGTGGACAGAGATATGAAAAACTGTTTTTT. Protein sequence: CASSWSGQRYEKLFF.

The chain combines TRBV30 with TRBJ1-1; a weak D match, TRBD1 (6 bases). The V gene's germline CDR1 is GTSNPN and CDR2 SVGIG (reference sequence). The CDR3 is 8 amino acids. Trimming shortened V by 7 bases and J by 10 bases, and 7 bases separated the two germline ends. The CDR3 reads CASRGAFF. CDR3 in DNA: TGTGCCTCCAGGGGAGCTTTCTTT.

The chain couples TRBV28 to TRBJ1-5; D ambiguous. In germline, CDR1 is MDHEN, CDR2 SYDVKM. The V gene lost 4 bases and the J gene lost 10 bases, with 17 bases spanning the gap. This CDR3 comprises 14 residues. CDR3 protein: CASSSNSNSIPQHF. CDR3 bases: TGTGCCAGCAGTTCCAACTCAAACAGTATACCCCAGCATTTT. Variable domain in full (rest from reference TRBV28 and TRBJ1-5): DVKVTQSSRYLVKRTGEKVFLECVQDMDHENMFWYRQDPGLGLRLIYFSYDVKMKEKGDIPEGYSVSREKKERFSLILESASTNQTSMYLCASSSNSNSIPQHFGDGTRLSIL.

The chain is built from TRBV2 and TRBJ1-6; weak D call: TRBD1 (6 bases). Germline values: CDR1 SNHLY, CDR2 FYNNEI. Trimming pared 1 base from V and 9 bases from J, leaving 13 bases between. The CDR3 contains 15 residues. CDR3 sequence (DNA): TGTGCCAGCAGTGAAGGTACAGGGAATCCTTCACCCCTCCACTTT. It yields the protein CASSEGTGNPSPLHF.

The chain carries TRBV6-5 and TRBJ2-1, with 10 positions matching TRBD2. CDR1 is MNHEY, CDR2 SVGAGI, per germline. The CDR3 has 16 residues. After removal of 4 bases from V and 2 bases from J, the junction contained 5 bases not matched to a gene. CDR3 region: CASSSPSGGTYNEQFF. CDR3 nucleotides: TGTGCCAGCAGTTCGCCTAGCGGGGGCACCTACAATGAGCAGTTCTTC.

In its sample, this clone was seen once. This chain connects TRBV28 to TRBJ2-5, with a weak D call TRBD2 (6 bases). V lost 4 bases, J lost 5 bases, and 14 bases lay in between. The CDR3 consists of 14 residues. Germline V gene lookup returns CDR1 MDHEN and CDR2 SYDVKM. CDR3 sequence reads: CASSSPGEVETQYF. The CDR3 DNA is TGTGCCAGCAGTTCCCCCGGGGAGGTTGAGACCCAGTACTTC.

This clone has just one count. DNA for the CDR3: TGTGCCAGCAGCGTAGACCACACCTACCAAGAGACCCAGTACTTC. Encoded protein: CASSVDHTYQETQYF. This chain uses TRBV9 with TRBJ2-5; D gene ambiguous. This CDR3 contains 15 residues. Trimming left V 0 bases short and J 0 bases short, with 9 bases between. Per germline, CDR1 SGDLS and CDR2 YYNGEE.

This chain connects TRBV10-3 to TRBJ2-5, with TRBD1 as a possible D gene (5 bases). V lost 8 bases and J lost 1, with 8 bases in between. Germline V gives CDR1 ENHRY, CDR2 SYGVKD. This CDR3 comprises 12 residues. The CDR3 loop reads CAIATAQETQYF. For the CDR3, the DNA is TGTGCCATCGCGACAGCCCAAGAGACCCAGTACTTC.